The T cell receptor (beta chain) under discussion was sequenced for a study of blood T cell repertoires in COVID-19. Study-wide background: In each case, the material was cDNA or gDNA derived from T cells, B-cell-depleted T cells, or PBMCs.

Those enrolled, adults aged roughly 18 to 89 years, came from 24 US areas. The study assigned cohorts using participant-reported clinical history. Each recovered donor of Cohort 3 presented with two negative PCRs, clearance, or symptom resolution. Some clones are missing from TCRdb's copy, which holds only in-frame ones; the method was immunoSEQ multiplex PCR. The profile shows about 180,000 clones, 87% of them singletons. Sample: PBMCs or T cells enriched from blood (not recorded which). This receptor was taken from a woman between 50 and 59 years old who had recovered from COVID-19.

The CDR3 loop is CASSRADREGEAFF. In nucleotides, the CDR3 is TGCGCCAGCAGCCGCGCCGACAGGGAAGGTGAAGCTTTCTTT. This rearrangement joins TRBV4-1 to TRBJ1-1; 7 positions agree with TRBD1. The CDR3 is made up of 14 amino acids. The germline CDR1 and CDR2 sequences are MGHRA and YSYEKL. The V gene end was trimmed by 4 bases and the J gene end by 7 bases; junction bases not matched to a gene: 9.